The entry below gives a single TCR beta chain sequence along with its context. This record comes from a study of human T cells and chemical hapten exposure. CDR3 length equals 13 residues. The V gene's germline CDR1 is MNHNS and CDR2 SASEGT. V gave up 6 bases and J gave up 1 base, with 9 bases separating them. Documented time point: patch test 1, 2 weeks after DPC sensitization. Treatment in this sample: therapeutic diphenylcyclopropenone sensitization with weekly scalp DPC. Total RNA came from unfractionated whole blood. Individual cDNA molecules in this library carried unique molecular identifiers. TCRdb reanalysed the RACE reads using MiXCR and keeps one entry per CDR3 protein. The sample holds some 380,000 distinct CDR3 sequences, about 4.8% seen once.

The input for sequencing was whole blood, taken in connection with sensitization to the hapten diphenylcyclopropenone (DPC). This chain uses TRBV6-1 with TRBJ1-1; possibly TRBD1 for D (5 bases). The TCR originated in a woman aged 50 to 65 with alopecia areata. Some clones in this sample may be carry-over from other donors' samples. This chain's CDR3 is CASREGRNTEAFF. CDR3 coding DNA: TGTGCCAGCAGAGAGGGGCGGAACACTGAAGCTTTCTTT.